These 7 T cell receptor beta chains were all obtained from the same sample, sequenced in a study of beta chain features in type 1 diabetes. Expressed TCRB transcripts were sequenced after all isolated RNA was converted to cDNA. The assay was immunoSEQ multiplex PCR, and TCRdb's table has in-frame clones only and misses some. The data hold roughly 230,000 clones, with 9.6% observed a single time. What was sequenced was naive CD4+ T cells from blood. Receptor source: a woman under 30 in good health.

This clone was recorded a few times. The chain carries TRBV5-1 and TRBJ1-2; 8 bases are a match to TRBD1. The CDR3 length is 13 residues. Germline V CDR1 and CDR2: SGHRS, YFSETQ. Trimming cost V 0 bases and J 8 bases; bases outside gene matches: 3. The CDR3: CASSLEQGDGYTF. DNA of the CDR3: TGCGCCAGCAGCTTGGAACAGGGGGACGGCTACACCTTC.

V gene TRBV29-1 combines with J gene TRBJ1-1; 9 nucleotides match TRBD1. The CDR3 consists of 15 residues. The trim removed 7 bases at V and 3 bases at J, leaving 12 bases unmatched. The germline CDR1 and CDR2 sequences are SQVTM and ANQGSEA. The CDR3 nucleotides read TGCAGCGGGAGGGGAACGACAGGGGGGGACACTGAAGCTTTCTTT. This encodes CSGRGTTGGDTEAFF.

This clone turned up a few times. The gene calls are TRBV6-1 and TRBJ2-4, with TRBD2 matching over 10 bases. The ends lost 6 bases at V and 9 bases at J; junction bases unmatched: 11. From germline, CDR1 is MNHNS and CDR2 SASEGT. The CDR3 runs to 15 residues. Here the CDR3 DNA reads TGTGCCAGCAGCGTAGCGGGAGGAGGGGACGGCATTCAGTACTTC. Amino acids: CASSVAGGGDGIQYF.

The chain recombines TRBV7-8 with TRBJ2-6; no clear D gene. CDR3 length: 15 residues. Germline V gene lookup returns CDR1 SGHVS and CDR2 FQNEAQ. Trimming stripped 5 bases from V and 4 bases from J, with 12 bases between. CDR3 in amino acids: CASSARRAGANVLTF. CDR3 DNA sequence: TGTGCCAGCAGCGCCCGCCGAGCCGGGGCCAACGTCCTGACTTTC. The variable domain in full, completed from reference TRBV7-8 and TRBJ2-6, reads GAGVSQSPRYKVAKRGQDVALRCDPISGHVSLFWYQQALGQGPEFLTYFQNEAQLDKSGLPSDRFFAERPEGSVSTLKIQRTQQEDSAVYLCASSARRAGANVLTFGAGSRLTVL.

In its sample, this clone was seen a few times. This chain uses TRBV7-9 with TRBJ2-1, with D possibly matching TRBD2 (6 bases). CDR1 and CDR2 (germline): SEHNR, FQNEAQ (reference sequence). The CDR3 spans 15 residues. The V end lost 9 bases, the J end lost 9 bases, and 24 bases lay between the germline ends. CDR3 nucleotides: TGTGCCAGTTCGGGGCTTTCTAGCGCCCTCGCTGAGCAGTTCTTC. It specifies CASSGLSSALAEQFF.

In its sample, this clone was seen a few times. This chain uses TRBV9 with TRBJ2-2; 12 nucleotides match TRBD2. CDR3 length equals 16 residues. The germline V gene has CDR1 SGDLS and CDR2 YYNGEE. V shed 1 base and J 7 bases; nucleotides not matched to a gene: 5. CDR3 loop: CASSVLAGGPGGELFF. CDR3 coding DNA: TGTGCCAGCAGCGTACTAGCGGGGGGGCCTGGCGGGGAGCTGTTTTTT.

This rearrangement joins TRBV5-1 to TRBJ1-4; 9 nucleotides agree with TRBD1. The ends lost 2 bases at V and 0 bases at J; junction bases unmatched: 11. Germline V lookup: CDR1 SGHRS, CDR2 YFSETQ. The CDR3 is 19 amino acids. This CDR3 reads CASSLRQKGQGATNEKLFF. CDR3 sequence (DNA): TGCGCCAGCAGCTTAAGACAAAAGGGACAGGGAGCAACTAATGAAAAACTGTTTTTT.